Each of the 8 T cell receptor beta chains below was sequenced from the same sample in a study of beta chain features in type 1 diabetes. Expressed TCRB transcripts got sequenced, as all isolated RNA was reverse transcribed. Clones were sequenced by immunoSEQ multiplex PCR, and TCRdb holds only the in-frame ones, with some missing. The table has 300,000 to 350,000 clones, 7% to 9% seen once. The sequenced sample was central memory CD4+ T cells from blood. These receptors were taken from a woman under 30 in good health.

This clone was found many times. This chain uses TRBV11-2 with TRBJ2-3; no clear D gene. This CDR3 contains 13 residues. Germline V gene lookup returns CDR1 SGHAT and CDR2 FQNNGV. Trimming shortened V by 4 bases and J by 4 bases, and 9 bases separated the two germline ends. The CDR3 reads CASSSMGPDTQYF. The CDR3 region has the DNA TGTGCCAGCAGCTCCATGGGCCCAGATACGCAGTATTTT.

This chain joins TRBV10-3 and TRBJ2-2; D gene unclear. V lost 6 bases and J 3 bases, leaving 8 bases between the germline ends. CDR3 length: 13 amino acids. The germline V gene encodes CDR1 ENHRY and CDR2 SYGVKD. CDR3 DNA sequence: TGTGCCATCAGCGGCAGCCACACCGGGGAGCTGTTTTTT. It encodes CAISGSHTGELFF.

The chain joins TRBV5-1 to TRBJ2-1; 7 bases are a match to TRBD2. The CDR3 runs to 15 residues. CDR1 SGHRS and CDR2 YFSETQ come from the germline V gene. Trimming cost V 4 bases and J 1 base; bases outside gene matches: 5. This CDR3 is CASSEEAGSYNEQFF. The CDR3 bases are TGCGCCAGCAGCGAAGAAGCGGGGTCCTACAATGAGCAGTTCTTC.

This chain links TRBV7-2 with TRBJ2-1; weak D call: TRBD2 (5 bases). Trimming removed 0 bases at V and 3 bases at J, with 6 bases between. Germline values: CDR1 SGHTA, CDR2 FQGNSA. This CDR3 has 14 residues. CDR3: CASSLARDYNEQFF. CDR3 DNA: TGTGCCAGCAGCTTAGCCCGGGACTACAATGAGCAGTTCTTC.

This rearrangement joins TRBV7-9 to TRBJ2-7; the D gene is possibly TRBD1 (6 bases). V was shortened by 5 bases and J by 2 bases, with 13 bases between the two germline ends. CDR1 is SEHNR, CDR2 FQNEAQ, per germline (reference sequence). The CDR3 sequence is 14 residues long. For the CDR3, the DNA is TGTGCCAGCAGCCCAGGGGTGACGACCTACGAGCAGTACTTC. Translating it yields CASSPGVTTYEQYF.

Only a few counts were recorded for this clone. The chain has TRBV5-6 and TRBJ2-5; D is unclear. This CDR3 comprises 14 residues. Germline lookup yields CDR1 SGHDT and CDR2 YYEEEE. V lost 3 bases to trimming and J lost 2 bases, with 11 bases between them. CDR3: CASSWWPDQETQYF. The DNA of the CDR3 is TGTGCCAGCAGCTGGTGGCCAGATCAAGAGACCCAGTACTTC.

This chain links TRBV7-2 with TRBJ2-3, with TRBD1 matching 7 bases. The CDR3 has 17 amino acids. Trimming at V came to 2 bases and at J to 1 base, leaving 9 bases not matched to a gene. Germline V lookup: CDR1 SGHTA, CDR2 FQGNSA. The CDR3 region is CASSLRQGRRGTDTQYF. DNA for the CDR3: TGTGCCAGCAGCTTAAGACAGGGTAGACGAGGCACAGATACGCAGTATTTT.

This clone was observed many times. V usage is TRBV14 and J usage is TRBJ2-1; 10 bases align to TRBD2. The V segment lost 1 base and the J segment 3 bases; nucleotides outside the gene matches: 9. CDR3 length: 18 residues. The V gene's germline CDR1 is SGHDN and CDR2 FVKESK. Here the CDR3 DNA reads TGTGCCAGCAGCCAAGTATTTAGGCTAGCGGGAGTCTACAATGAGCAGTTCTTC. It encodes CASSQVFRLAGVYNEQFF.